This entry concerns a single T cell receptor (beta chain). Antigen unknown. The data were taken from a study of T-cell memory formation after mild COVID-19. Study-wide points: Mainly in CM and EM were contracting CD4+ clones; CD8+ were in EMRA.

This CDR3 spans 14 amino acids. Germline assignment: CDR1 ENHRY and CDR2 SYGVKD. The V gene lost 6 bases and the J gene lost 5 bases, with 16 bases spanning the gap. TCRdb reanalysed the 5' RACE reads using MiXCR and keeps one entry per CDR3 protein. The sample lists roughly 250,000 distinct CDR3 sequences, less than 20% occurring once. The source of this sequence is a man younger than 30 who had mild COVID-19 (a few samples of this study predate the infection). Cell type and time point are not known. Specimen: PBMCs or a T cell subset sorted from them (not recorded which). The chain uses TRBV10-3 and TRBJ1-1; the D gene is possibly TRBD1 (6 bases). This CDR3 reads CAIRGQGWHTEAFF. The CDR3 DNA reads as TGTGCCATCAGGGGACAAGGCTGGCATACTGAAGCTTTCTTT.